This T cell receptor (beta chain) was recovered during a study of cytomegalovirus exposure and HLA in healthy donors. Notes on the study in general: Confirmation in vitro established that a few CMV-associated chains were specific for CMV antigens. By HLA locus, TCR association rates varied in a later analysis, with DRB1 showing the most and HLA-C the fewest. A reported reduction in N-insertions relative to the roughly 700-donor mean was seen in an Asian-associated ancestry cluster in a later analysis.

This CDR3 contains 14 residues. The germline gives CDR1 SNHLY, CDR2 FYNNEI. Deletions cut 7 bases from V and 5 bases from J, with 15 bases between. As to this clone: The antigen is not known.

A multiplex PCR was run with 60 Vbeta primers and 13 Jbeta primers. The authors' processing: In a later analysis, some 11 million of approximately 80 million unique beta chains occurred in at least two donors. TCRdb's table, derived via immunoSEQ multiplex PCR, lists solely in-frame clones and lacks some. V, J and clone size reflect that table, while D and trimming were determined from the DNA. The data show approximately 190,000 clones, approximately 80% seen once. V usage is TRBV2 and J usage is TRBJ2-1, with D maybe TRBD2 (6 bases). This clonotype was sampled from a woman in her fifties or sixties in good health and CMV-seropositive. Sequencing used PBMCs. Written as DNA, the CDR3 is TGTGCCAGCACCGAGCCGCGGGAACACAATGAGCAGTTCTTC. Protein: CASTEPREHNEQFF. Supplemented by reference TRBV2 and TRBJ2-1, the full variable domain reads EPEVTQTPSHQVTQMGQEVILRCVPISNHLYFYWYRQILGQKVEFLVSFYNNEISEKSEIFDDQFSVERPDGSNFTLKIRSTKLEDSAMYFCASTEPREHNEQFFGPGTRLTVL.